What follows is one T cell receptor beta chain and its context. Those enrolled in Seattle joined during active infection and were followed longitudinally afterward. In the authors' workflow: Nucleated cell number was recorded as an estimate derived from reference gene primer amplification. Assay: immunoSEQ multiplex PCR; the TCRdb copy retains only in-frame clones and omits some. Clone size and the V and J calls come from that table; the DNA yielded D and trimming. The sample shows 100,000 to 150,000 clones, 92% of them seen only once. The data originate from a study of blood T cell repertoires in COVID-19. For the study at large: T cells, B-cell-depleted T cells, or PBMCs supplied cDNA or gDNA.

This CDR3 is 16 amino acids long. Germline V lookup: CDR1 SEHNR, CDR2 FQNEAQ (reference sequence). J gave up 7 bases and V 5 bases, and 7 bases lay outside the gene matches. The rearrangement links TRBV7-9 to TRBJ2-1, with TRBD2 matching 14 bases. This TCR was recovered from a man aged 50 or older with COVID-19, enrolled during active disease. Material for sequencing was peripheral blood. The CDR3 DNA sequence: TGTGCCAGCAGCCCCGGACTAGCGGGAGGAATAAATGAGCAGTTCTTC. Its protein is CASSPGLAGGINEQFF.